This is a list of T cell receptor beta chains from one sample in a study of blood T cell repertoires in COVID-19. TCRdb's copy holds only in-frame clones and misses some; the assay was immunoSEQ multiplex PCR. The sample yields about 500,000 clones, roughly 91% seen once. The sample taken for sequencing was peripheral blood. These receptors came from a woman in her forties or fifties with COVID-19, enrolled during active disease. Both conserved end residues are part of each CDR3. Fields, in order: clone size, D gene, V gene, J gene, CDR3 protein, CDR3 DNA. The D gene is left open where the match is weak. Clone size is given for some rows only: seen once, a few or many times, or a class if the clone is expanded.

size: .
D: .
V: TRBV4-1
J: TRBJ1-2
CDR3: CASSQERQAPYGYTF
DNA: TGCGCCAGCAGCCAAGAGCGCCAGGCACCCTATGGCTACACCTTC

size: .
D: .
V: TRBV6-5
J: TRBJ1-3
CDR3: CASKLQVSGNTIYF
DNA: TGTGCCAGCAAGCTACAGGTCTCTGGAAACACCATATATTTT

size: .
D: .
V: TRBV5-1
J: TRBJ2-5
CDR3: CASTEGGSQETQYF
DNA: TGCGCCAGCACCGAGGGCGGGTCTCAAGAGACCCAGTACTTC

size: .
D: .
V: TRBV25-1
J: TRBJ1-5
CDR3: CASSESGANQPQHF
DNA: TGTGCCAGCAGTGAATCCGGAGCTAATCAGCCCCAGCATTTT

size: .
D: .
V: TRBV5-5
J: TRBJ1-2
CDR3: CASSLGGPGDYGYTF
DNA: TGTGCCAGCAGCTTGGGGGGCCCGGGGGACTATGGCTACACCTTC

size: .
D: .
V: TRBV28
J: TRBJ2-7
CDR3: CASSLSGDGYEQYF
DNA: TGTGCCAGCAGTTTATCGGGAGATGGCTACGAGCAGTACTTC

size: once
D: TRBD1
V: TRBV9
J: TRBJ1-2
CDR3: CASSPGGGPGYTF
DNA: TGTGCCAGCAGCCCCGGAGGGGGCCCCGGCTACACCTTC

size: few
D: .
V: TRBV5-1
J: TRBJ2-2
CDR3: CASSLGGNTGELFF
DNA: TGCGCCAGCAGCTTGGGCGGGAACACCGGGGAGCTGTTTTTT

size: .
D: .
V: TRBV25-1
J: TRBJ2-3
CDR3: CASSESGESDTQYF
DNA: TGTGCCAGCAGTGAATCGGGGGAATCGGATACGCAGTATTTT

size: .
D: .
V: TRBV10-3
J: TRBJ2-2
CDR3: CATQAGTNTGELFF
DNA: TGTGCCACCCAGGCAGGGACGAACACCGGGGAGCTGTTTTTT

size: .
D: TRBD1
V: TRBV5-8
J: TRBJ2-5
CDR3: CASSSTSTGISKETQYF
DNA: TGTGCCAGCAGCTCAACGTCGACAGGGATAAGTAAGGAGACCCAGTACTTC

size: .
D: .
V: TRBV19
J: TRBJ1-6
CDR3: CASRDRGSYNSPLHF
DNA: TGTGCCAGTAGGGATAGGGGCTCCTATAATTCACCCCTCCACTTT

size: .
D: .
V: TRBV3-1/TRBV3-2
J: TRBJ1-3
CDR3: CASSPTRGNTIYF
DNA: TGTGCCAGCAGCCCGACGAGGGGAAACACCATATATTTT

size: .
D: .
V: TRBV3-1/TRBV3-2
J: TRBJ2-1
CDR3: CASSQVPGSYNEQFF
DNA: TGTGCCAGCAGCCAAGTACCGGGGAGCTACAATGAGCAGTTCTTC

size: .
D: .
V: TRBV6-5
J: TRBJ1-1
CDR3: CASSYSFFRARTEAFF
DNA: TGTGCCAGCAGTTACTCGTTCTTCAGGGCGAGGACTGAAGCTTTCTTT

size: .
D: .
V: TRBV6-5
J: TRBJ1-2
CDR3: CASSYATAYGYTF
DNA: TGTGCCAGCAGTTACGCAACAGCCTATGGCTACACCTTC

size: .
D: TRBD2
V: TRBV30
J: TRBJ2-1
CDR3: CAWSAGLAGYNEQFF
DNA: TGTGCCTGGAGTGCAGGACTAGCGGGCTACAATGAGCAGTTCTTC

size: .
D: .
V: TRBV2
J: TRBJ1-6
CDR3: CASSLWGGAIYNSPLHF
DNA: TGTGCCAGCAGCTTGTGGGGGGGGGCTATCTATAATTCACCCCTCCACTTT

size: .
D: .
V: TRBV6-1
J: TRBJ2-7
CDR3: CASSESRGYEQYF
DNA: TGTGCCAGCAGTGAGTCCAGGGGCTACGAGCAGTACTTC

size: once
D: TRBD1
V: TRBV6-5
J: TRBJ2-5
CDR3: CASRMTGGRETQYF
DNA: TGTGCCAGCAGAATGACAGGGGGCAGGGAGACCCAGTACTTC

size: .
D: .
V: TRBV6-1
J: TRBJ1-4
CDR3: CASSELRTDEKLFF
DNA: TGTGCCAGCAGTGAATTAAGGACAGACGAAAAACTGTTTTTT

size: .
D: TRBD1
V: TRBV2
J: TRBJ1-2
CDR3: CASSLGTGNYGYTF
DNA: TGTGCCAGCAGTCTAGGGACAGGGAACTATGGCTACACCTTC

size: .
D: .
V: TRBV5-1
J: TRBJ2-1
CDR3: CASNGGSSYNEQFF
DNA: TGCGCCAGCAATGGAGGGAGCTCCTACAATGAGCAGTTCTTC

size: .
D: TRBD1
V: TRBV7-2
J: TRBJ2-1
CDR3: CASSLGGGIYNEQFF
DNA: TGTGCCAGCAGCTTAGGAGGGGGCATATACAATGAGCAGTTCTTC

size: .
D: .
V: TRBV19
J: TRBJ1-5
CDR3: CASSIGWEQPQHF
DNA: TGTGCCAGTAGTATCGGGTGGGAGCAGCCCCAGCATTTT

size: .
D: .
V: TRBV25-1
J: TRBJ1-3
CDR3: CASSDPGQSSGNTIYF
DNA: TGTGCCAGCAGTGATCCTGGACAGAGCTCTGGAAACACCATATATTTT

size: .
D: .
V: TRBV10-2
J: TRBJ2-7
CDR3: CASSEATGAYEQYF
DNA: TGCGCCAGCAGTGAAGCGACAGGCGCCTACGAGCAGTACTTC

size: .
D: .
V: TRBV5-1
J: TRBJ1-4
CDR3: CASSSTDSVQKLFF
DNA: TGCGCCAGCAGCTCAACCGACAGCGTACAAAAACTGTTTTTT

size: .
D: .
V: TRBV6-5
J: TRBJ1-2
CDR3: CASSPGSQDYGYTF
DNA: TGTGCCAGCAGCCCCGGTAGCCAAGACTATGGCTACACCTTC

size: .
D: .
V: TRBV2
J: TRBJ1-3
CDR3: CASSDYTIYF
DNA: TGTGCCAGCAGTGACTACACCATATATTTT

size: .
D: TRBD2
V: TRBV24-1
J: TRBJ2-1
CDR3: CATSDSLRLAGNYNEQFF
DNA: TGTGCCACCAGTGATTCCCTCAGGCTAGCGGGGAACTACAATGAGCAGTTCTTC

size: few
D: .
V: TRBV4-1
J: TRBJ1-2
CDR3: CASSHLSSRGGYTF
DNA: TGCGCCAGCAGCCATCTCAGCAGCCGGGGTGGCTACACCTTC

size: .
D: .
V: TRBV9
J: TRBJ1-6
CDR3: CASRRDNPKSPLHF
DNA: TGTGCCAGCAGGAGGGACAATCCCAAATCACCCCTCCACTTT

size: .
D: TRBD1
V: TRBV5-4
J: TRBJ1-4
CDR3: CASSLDRGHGNEKLFF
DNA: TGTGCCAGCAGCTTGGACAGGGGGCATGGTAATGAAAAACTGTTTTTT

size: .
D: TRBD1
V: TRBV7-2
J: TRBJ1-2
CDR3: CASSTPGGVNSGYTF
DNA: TGTGCCAGCAGCACTCCAGGGGGCGTCAATAGTGGCTACACCTTC

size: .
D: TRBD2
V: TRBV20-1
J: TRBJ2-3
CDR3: CSASSSGGPYFSTDTQYF
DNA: TGCAGTGCTAGTTCGAGCGGGGGACCTTATTTCAGCACAGATACGCAGTATTTT

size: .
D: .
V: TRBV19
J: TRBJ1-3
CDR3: CASGYSGNTIYF
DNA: TGTGCCAGCGGTTACTCTGGAAACACCATATATTTT

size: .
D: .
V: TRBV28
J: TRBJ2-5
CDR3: CASSSHTGQETQYF
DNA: TGTGCCAGCAGTTCCCATACAGGGCAAGAGACCCAGTACTTC

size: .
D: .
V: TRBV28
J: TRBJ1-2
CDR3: CASTPGYGYTF
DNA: TGTGCCAGCACCCCGGGGTATGGCTACACCTTC

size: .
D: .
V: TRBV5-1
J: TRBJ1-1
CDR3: CASTRLGAINTEAFF
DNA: TGCGCCAGCACCCGTTTGGGGGCGATTAACACTGAAGCTTTCTTT

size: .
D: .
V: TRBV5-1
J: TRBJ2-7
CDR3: CASSFTGKSSYEQYF
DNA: TGCGCCAGCAGCTTTACAGGGAAGAGCTCCTACGAGCAGTACTTC

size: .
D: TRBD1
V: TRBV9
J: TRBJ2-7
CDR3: CASSVRDRGYEQYF
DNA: TGTGCCAGCAGCGTCCGGGACAGGGGCTACGAGCAGTACTTC

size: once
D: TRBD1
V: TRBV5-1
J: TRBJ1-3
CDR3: CASSPRGDGNTIYF
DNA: TGCGCCAGCAGCCCCAGGGGGGACGGAAACACCATATATTTT

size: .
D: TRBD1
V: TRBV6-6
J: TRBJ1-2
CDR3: CASSLGQDYGYTF
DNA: TGTGCCAGCAGCCTCGGACAGGATTATGGCTACACCTTC

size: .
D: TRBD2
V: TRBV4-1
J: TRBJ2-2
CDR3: CASSQASGGYTGELFF
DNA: TGCGCCAGCAGCCAAGCCAGCGGGGGGTACACCGGGGAGCTGTTTTTT

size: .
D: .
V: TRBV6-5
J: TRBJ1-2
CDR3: CASSYSNSNGYTF
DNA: TGTGCCAGCAGTTACTCTAACAGCAATGGCTACACCTTC